Below, 12 T cell receptor beta chains from the same sample are listed, as sequenced in a study of a mutant IDH1 vaccine in newly diagnosed glioma. Sequencing was performed with immunoSEQ multiplex PCR; in TCRdb, only in-frame clones are kept and a portion is missing. The profile covers 50,000 to 60,000 clones, with 78% appearing a single time and around 5.3% taken by the ten largest. Time point described: week 5, during vaccination. Mutant IDH1 20-mer peptide, at 300 ug, made up each vaccine dose, with topical imiquimod. Their recognized antigens are unknown. The source was PBMCs, collected from a glioma patient whose treatment included an IDH1 peptide vaccine. The receptor source for this set is a man over 45 with glioma.

The rearrangement uses TRBV30 and TRBJ2-1; perhaps D is TRBD1 or TRBD2 (5 bases each). Germline V gives CDR1 GTSNPN, CDR2 SVGIG (reference sequence). V was trimmed by 4 bases and J by 6 bases, leaving 19 bases between them. The CDR3 has 15 residues. CDR3 residues: CAWITWDRKPNEQFF. The CDR3 region has the DNA TGTGCCTGGATAACATGGGACCGAAAGCCCAATGAGCAGTTCTTC.

The chain links TRBV6-5 to TRBJ1-6, with a tentative D call TRBD1 (5 bases). Per the germline V gene, CDR1 is MNHEY and CDR2 is SVGAGI. The V end was cut by 7 bases, the J end by 8 bases, with 18 bases between. This CDR3 is built from 15 residues. The CDR3 DNA reads as TGTGCCAGCACTCAGGGCAACCTCTTGGATTCACCCCTCCACTTT. Residues: CASTQGNLLDSPLHF.

J is TRBJ1-1 and V is TRBV6-4; no firm D call. V was pared by 8 bases and J by 0 bases, with 13 bases between. Germline CDR1 is MRHNA and CDR2 is SNTAGT. CDR3 size: 14 residues. CDR3 in amino acids: CASRGTDLNTEAFF. DNA of the CDR3: TGTGCCAGCCGAGGAACGGACCTGAACACTGAAGCTTTCTTT.

The chain recombines TRBV30 with TRBJ1-1; 7 nucleotides line up with TRBD1. J was trimmed by 11 bases and V by 4 bases; bases with no gene match: 10. Germline CDR1 GTSNPN, CDR2 SVGIG (reference sequence). This CDR3 region has 12 residues. The CDR3 protein is CAWIRPTGNAFF. DNA of the CDR3: TGTGCCTGGATCCGGCCGACAGGGAACGCTTTCTTT.

This chain joins TRBV19 and TRBJ1-1, with 8 nucleotides matching TRBD1. There are 15 residues in the CDR3. V dropped 5 bases and J dropped 3; count of bases not matched to a gene: 8. The germline V gene has CDR1 LNHDA and CDR2 SQIVND (reference sequence). CDR3 region: CASSFDRGADTEAFF. The CDR3 DNA reads TGTGCCAGTAGTTTCGACAGGGGCGCAGACACTGAAGCTTTCTTT.

This clone has more than one count but fewer than ten. The chain links TRBV18 to TRBJ1-1, with TRBD1 matching 7 bases. CDR3 length equals 15 residues. Trimming removed 4 bases from V and 1 base from J; junction bases left unmatched: 6. Germline values: CDR1 KGHSH, CDR2 LQKENI. The CDR3 sequence: CASSQKTGRNTEAFF. CDR3 in DNA: TGTGCCAGCTCACAGAAGACAGGGAGGAACACTGAAGCTTTCTTT. Supplemented by reference TRBV18 and TRBJ1-1, the full variable domain reads NAGVMQNPRHLVRRRGQEARLRCSPMKGHSHVYWYRQLPEEGLKFMVYLQKENIIDESGMPKERFSAEFPKEGPSILRIQQVVRGDSAAYFCASSQKTGRNTEAFFGQGTRLTVV.

The J gene is TRBJ1-4, the V gene TRBV6-1; D not resolved. The CDR3 is 13 amino acids. The germline V gene encodes CDR1 MNHNS and CDR2 SASEGT. The V gene lost 7 bases and the J gene lost 8 bases, with 14 bases spanning the gap. The CDR3 protein is CASNSHLGEKLFF. DNA of the CDR3: TGTGCCAGCAATAGTCACCTCGGGGAAAAACTGTTTTTT.

Turning to this clone: Compared with germline, one end of the junction differs, possibly owing to a read error. V gene TRBV7-7 combines with J gene TRBJ2-3; TRBD2 might be the D (5 bases). Germline V CDR1 and CDR2: SSHAT, FNYEAQ (reference sequence). The CDR3 covers 14 residues. The CDR3: CASSLVGRGDTQYF. The CDR3 nucleotides are TGTGCTAGCAGCTTAGTAGGTCGGGGAGATACGCAGTATTTT.

The chain combines TRBV27 with TRBJ1-2, with 10 bases matching TRBD1. J was trimmed by 3 bases and V by 3 bases; bases with no gene match: 1. The CDR3 consists of 14 residues. Germline V gene lookup returns CDR1 MNHEY and CDR2 SMNVEV (reference sequence). The DNA of the CDR3 is TGTGCCAGCAGTTTGACAGGGGGCTACTATGGCTACACCTTC. Residues: CASSLTGGYYGYTF.

V is TRBV6-1 and J is TRBJ1-1, with TRBD1 as a possible D gene (5 bases). Trimming pared 5 bases from V and 8 bases from J, leaving 15 bases between. This CDR3 is 13 amino acids long. Germline V CDR1 and CDR2: MNHNS, SASEGT. This CDR3 reads CASSLRRDGEAFF. The DNA of the CDR3 is TGTGCCAGCAGTCTCAGGAGGGACGGGGAAGCTTTCTTT.

The rearrangement links TRBV5-1 to TRBJ2-1, with TRBD2 matching 13 bases. The germline V gene has CDR1 SGHRS and CDR2 YFSETQ. The junction had 4 bases not matched to a gene; V was cut back by 3 bases and J by 10 bases. The length of the CDR3 is 14 residues. CDR3 amino acids: CASSWGTSGEEQFF. DNA of the CDR3: TGCGCCAGCAGCTGGGGGACTAGCGGGGAGGAGCAGTTCTTC.

The chain joins TRBV4-3 to TRBJ2-1; D might be TRBD1 (5 bases). CDR1 is LGHNA and CDR2 is YSLEER in the germline V gene. V lost 0 bases, J lost 8 bases, and 23 bases lay in between. The CDR3 runs 18 residues. CDR3 nucleotide sequence: TGCGCCAGCAGCCAAGATCTTAAATTCGGGCAGGGTGGTTATGAGCAGTTCTTC. This codes for CASSQDLKFGQGGYEQFF.